The rows below give T cell receptor beta chains drawn from one sample of a study of shared clonotypes between healthy human individuals. Profiled with immunoSEQ multiplex PCR; TCRdb holds only in-frame clones, not every one. The repertoire holds about 1.9 million clones, with about 93% as singletons. The sample consisted of naive CD8+ T cells from PBMCs. These receptors came from a man younger than 35 in good health. Some clones in this sample may be carry-over from other donors' samples. Each CDR3 is given with its conserved first and last residue. A D gene is named only where the DNA matches it firmly.

d_gene	v_gene	j_gene	CDR3aa	CDR3nt
.	TRBV9	TRBJ1-5	CASSVDGREIHF	TGTGCCAGCAGCGTAGACGGCAGGGAGATACATTTT
TRBD2	TRBV7-8	TRBJ2-1	CASSLEALAGGFYNEQFF	TGTGCCAGCAGCTTAGAGGCTCTAGCGGGGGGCTTCTACAATGAGCAGTTCTTC
.	TRBV27	TRBJ2-7	CASRLARTAQGFYEQYF	TGTGCCAGCAGACTAGCCAGGACAGCACAAGGTTTCTACGAGCAGTACTTC
.	TRBV4-3	TRBJ2-7	CASSQATSYEQYF	TGCGCCAGCAGCCAAGCGACTAGTTACGAGCAGTACTTC
.	TRBV28	TRBJ1-1	CASSRDGGRVTEAFF	TGTGCCAGCAGTCGAGACGGGGGCCGAGTTACTGAAGCTTTCTTT
.	TRBV7-9	TRBJ2-1	CASSQGATLNEQFF	TGTGCCAGCAGCCAAGGGGCTACGCTGAATGAGCAGTTCTTC
.	TRBV11-2	TRBJ2-1	CAGGLLPNEQFF	TGTGCCGGTGGGCTCCTCCCCAATGAGCAGTTCTTC
.	TRBV11-2	TRBJ2-2	CASSSGTAAGELFF	TGTGCCAGCAGCTCTGGGACTGCGGCCGGGGAGCTGTTTTTT
.	TRBV9	TRBJ1-2	CASSNPGLWGGYTF	TGTGCCAGCAGCAACCCGGGACTGTGGGGAGGCTACACCTTC
TRBD2	TRBV27	TRBJ2-1	CASSLSRGGRDEQFF	TGTGCCAGCAGTTTATCCCGGGGAGGGAGGGATGAGCAGTTCTTC
.	TRBV9	TRBJ2-3	CASSVSGTSTDTQYF	TGTGCCAGCAGCGTTTCCGGGACCTCCACAGATACGCAGTATTTT
TRBD1	TRBV6-1	TRBJ2-2	CASSGIRGSTGELFF	TGTGCCAGCAGTGGGATCAGGGGGAGTACCGGGGAGCTGTTTTTT
.	TRBV19	TRBJ2-2	CASSIRSDSFFTRELFF	TGTGCCAGTAGTATTAGGAGTGACAGCTTCTTCACGAGGGAGCTGTTTTTT
.	TRBV27	TRBJ2-7	CASSFKGDWGYEQYF	TGTGCCAGCAGTTTTAAGGGGGACTGGGGCTACGAGCAGTACTTC
.	TRBV27	TRBJ2-7	CASSPNRLDHEQYF	TGTGCCAGCAGTCCCAACCGACTAGACCACGAGCAGTACTTC